The 10 T cell receptor beta chains below were found in one sample sequenced in a study of blood T cell repertoires in COVID-19. Profiling relied on immunoSEQ multiplex PCR, and the TCRdb table lists in-frame clones only, not all of them. The sample gives roughly 280,000 clones, 75% to 90% of which show up once; roughly 2.2% is in the top ten. The sequencing input was peripheral blood. These receptors originate from a woman aged 45-65 years who had recovered from COVID-19.

The J gene is TRBJ1-6, the V gene TRBV30; 10 bases are shared with TRBD1. Germline V gene sequence: CDR1 GTSNPN, CDR2 SVGIG (reference sequence). The CDR3 loop spans 14 amino acids. J was trimmed by 7 bases and V by 3 bases; bases with no gene match: 3. The CDR3: CAWSRDRGNSPLHF. The CDR3 bases are TGTGCCTGGAGCCGGGACAGGGGAAATTCACCCCTCCACTTT.

J is TRBJ1-1 and V is TRBV30; no definite D call. Germline CDR1 and CDR2: GTSNPN and SVGIG (reference sequence). V lost 4 bases to trimming and J lost 0 bases, with 9 bases between them. This CDR3 is built from 13 residues. The CDR3 coding sequence is TGTGCCTGGACGTGGGCTCTGAACACTGAAGCTTTCTTT. This sequence encodes CAWTWALNTEAFF.

The chain has TRBV4-3 and TRBJ1-1; no clear D gene. With 0 bases removed from V and 0 bases from J, the gap between germline ends came to 5 bases. Germline V gene data show CDR1 as LGHNA and CDR2 as YSLEER. The length of the CDR3 is 14 residues. The CDR3: CASSQDSMNTEAFF. The CDR3 nucleotides read TGCGCCAGCAGCCAAGATTCCATGAACACTGAAGCTTTCTTT.

The chain has TRBV6-2 or TRBV6-3 and TRBJ2-1, with TRBD2 matching over 13 bases. CDR1 MNHEY and CDR2 SVGEGT come from the germline V gene. This CDR3 is built from 16 residues. Trimming at V came to 1 base and at J to 12 bases, leaving 9 bases not matched to a gene. The CDR3, as DNA: TGTGCCAGCAGTTACTTCGCTCGACTAGCGGGAGGCAGGCAGTTCTTC. It is translated as CASSYFARLAGGRQFF.

J is TRBJ1-6 and V is TRBV5-8; possible D gene TRBD1, 6 bases. Looked up from germline, CDR1 is SGHTS and CDR2 is YDEGEE. Trimming removed 0 bases from V and 12 bases from J, with 13 bases in between. The CDR3 is 14 amino acids. DNA of the CDR3: TGTGCCAGCAGCTTGGCAGGGGCCTTAGGACCCCTCCACTTT. This translates into CASSLAGALGPLHF. Looking up the rest from reference TRBV5-8 and TRBJ1-6 gives the full variable domain: EAGVTQSPTHLIKTRGQQATLRCSPISGHTSVYWYQQALGLGLQFLLWYDEGEERNRGNFPPRFSGRQFPNYSSELNVNALELEDSALYLCASSLAGALGPLHFGNGTRLTVT.

The CDR3 reads CATNRSGSRQYF. DNA of the CDR3: TGTGCCACCAACCGGTCGGGGTCACGGCAGTATTTT. The chain is built from TRBV28 and TRBJ2-3, with D maybe TRBD2 (5 bases). The CDR3 length is 12 residues. V gave up 10 bases and J gave up 11 bases, with 19 bases separating them. In germline, CDR1 is MDHEN, CDR2 SYDVKM.

The chain couples TRBV7-2 to TRBJ2-1; D might be TRBD1 (5 bases). The CDR3 length is 14 residues. Germline values: CDR1 SGHTA, CDR2 FQGNSA. The V end was cut by 4 bases, the J end by 10 bases, with 17 bases between. CDR3 nucleotide sequence: TGTGCCAGCAGCTCAATCGGCTGGGCAGGGGAGCAGTTCTTC. Translating gives CASSSIGWAGEQFF.

The chain combines TRBV5-6 with TRBJ1-2, with a weak D call TRBD1 (6 bases). This CDR3 is built from 13 residues. The V gene's germline CDR1 is SGHDT and CDR2 YYEEEE. The germline V and J ends were trimmed by 0 bases and 8 bases, with 11 bases remaining between them. CDR3 sequence: CASSLDREIGYTF. CDR3 bases: TGTGCCAGCAGCTTGGACAGGGAGATCGGCTACACCTTC.

This clone was detected only once. The chain joins TRBV10-3 to TRBJ2-1; 7 nucleotides align to TRBD1. The CDR3 has 12 residues. Germline V gene data show CDR1 as ENHRY and CDR2 as SYGVKD. V dropped 8 bases and J dropped 9; count of bases not matched to a gene: 7. This CDR3 is CAIGKQGIEQFF. Here the CDR3 DNA reads TGTGCCATCGGGAAACAGGGGATTGAGCAGTTCTTC.

This clone was seen just once. The V call is TRBV6-2 or TRBV6-3, the J call TRBJ1-5, with D hard to call. V was cut by 6 bases and J by 8 bases, with 11 bases left in between. There are 12 residues in the CDR3. The germline V gene encodes CDR1 MNHEY and CDR2 SVGEGT. CDR3 DNA: TGTGCCAGCAGCTATTCGGGGAAGCCCCAGCATTTT. Its protein product is CASSYSGKPQHF.